This T cell receptor beta chain was recovered during a study of cytomegalovirus exposure and HLA in healthy donors. Study-level information: Around 190 million T cells yielded 90 million to 130 million unique TCR beta sequences, as an earlier analysis found.

The study, taken as a whole, reports: Most CMV-associated TCR beta chains were later found to appear HLA-restricted. A previous analysis found most TCR beta V segments productive roughly 90% or roughly 30% of the time.

A remark on this clone: Its cognate antigen is unknown.

Primers: 60 Vbeta forward and 13 Jbeta reverse. Method: immunoSEQ multiplex PCR; TCRdb's copy keeps in-frame clones and lacks some. Recorded for this sample: roughly 110,000 clones. Trimming took 2 bases from V and 10 from J; bases not matched to a gene: 2. This CDR3 comprises 12 residues. CDR1 and CDR2 from the germline V gene are SGHTA and FQGTGA. What was sequenced was PBMCs. The chain is built from TRBV7-3 and TRBJ2-1; TRBD1 agrees at 7 bases. The sequence was obtained from a man between 40 and 49 years old in good health and CMV-seropositive. CDR3 nucleotide sequence: TGTGCCAGCAGCTTATACAGGGGAGAGCAGTTCTTC. It yields the protein CASSLYRGEQFF.